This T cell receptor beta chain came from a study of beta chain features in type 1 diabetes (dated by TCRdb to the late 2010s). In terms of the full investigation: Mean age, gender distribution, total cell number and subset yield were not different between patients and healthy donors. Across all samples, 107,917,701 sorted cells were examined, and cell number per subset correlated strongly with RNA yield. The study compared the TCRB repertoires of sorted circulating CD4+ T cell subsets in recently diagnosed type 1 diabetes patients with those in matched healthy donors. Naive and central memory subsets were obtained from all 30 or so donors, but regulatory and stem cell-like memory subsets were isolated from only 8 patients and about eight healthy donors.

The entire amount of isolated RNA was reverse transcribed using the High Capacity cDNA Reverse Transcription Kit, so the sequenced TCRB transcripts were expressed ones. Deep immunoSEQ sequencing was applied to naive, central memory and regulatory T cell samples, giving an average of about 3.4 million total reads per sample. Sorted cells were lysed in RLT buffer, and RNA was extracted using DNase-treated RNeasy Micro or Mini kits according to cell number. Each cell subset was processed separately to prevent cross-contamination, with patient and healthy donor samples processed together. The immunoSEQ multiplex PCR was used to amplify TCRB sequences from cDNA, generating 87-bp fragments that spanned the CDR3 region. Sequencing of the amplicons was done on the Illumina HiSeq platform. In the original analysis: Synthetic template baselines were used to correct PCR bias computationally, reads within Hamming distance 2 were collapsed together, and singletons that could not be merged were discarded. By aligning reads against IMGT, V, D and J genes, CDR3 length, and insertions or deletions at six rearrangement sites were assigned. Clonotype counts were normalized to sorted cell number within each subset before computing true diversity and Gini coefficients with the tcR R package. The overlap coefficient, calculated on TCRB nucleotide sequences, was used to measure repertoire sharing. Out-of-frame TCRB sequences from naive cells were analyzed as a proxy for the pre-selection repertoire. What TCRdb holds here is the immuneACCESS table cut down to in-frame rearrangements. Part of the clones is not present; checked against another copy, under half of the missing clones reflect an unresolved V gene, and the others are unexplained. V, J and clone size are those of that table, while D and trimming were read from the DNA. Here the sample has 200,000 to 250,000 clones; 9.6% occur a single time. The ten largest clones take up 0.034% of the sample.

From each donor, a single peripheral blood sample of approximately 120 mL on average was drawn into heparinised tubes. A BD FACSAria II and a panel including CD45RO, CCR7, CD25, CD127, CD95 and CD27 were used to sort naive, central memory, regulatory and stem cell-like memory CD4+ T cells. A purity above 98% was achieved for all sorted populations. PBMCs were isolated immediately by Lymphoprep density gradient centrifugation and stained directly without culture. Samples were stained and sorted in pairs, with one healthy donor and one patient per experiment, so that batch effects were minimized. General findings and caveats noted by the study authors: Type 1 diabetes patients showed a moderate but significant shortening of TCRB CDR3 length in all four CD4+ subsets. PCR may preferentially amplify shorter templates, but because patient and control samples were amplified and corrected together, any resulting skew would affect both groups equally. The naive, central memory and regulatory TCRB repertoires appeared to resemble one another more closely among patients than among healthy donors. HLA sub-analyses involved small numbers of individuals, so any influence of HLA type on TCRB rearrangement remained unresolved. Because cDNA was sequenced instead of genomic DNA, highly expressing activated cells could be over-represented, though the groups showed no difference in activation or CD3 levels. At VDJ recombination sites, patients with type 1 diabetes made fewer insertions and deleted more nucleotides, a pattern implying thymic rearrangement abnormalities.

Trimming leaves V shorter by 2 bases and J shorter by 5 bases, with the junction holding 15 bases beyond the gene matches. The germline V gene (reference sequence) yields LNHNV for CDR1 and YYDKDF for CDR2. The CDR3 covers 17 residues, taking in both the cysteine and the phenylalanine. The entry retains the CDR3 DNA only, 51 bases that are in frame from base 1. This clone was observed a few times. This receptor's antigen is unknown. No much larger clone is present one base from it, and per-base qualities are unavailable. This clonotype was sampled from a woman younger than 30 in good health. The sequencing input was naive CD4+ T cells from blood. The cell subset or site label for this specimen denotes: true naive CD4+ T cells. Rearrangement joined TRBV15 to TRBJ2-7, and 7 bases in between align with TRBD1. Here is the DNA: TGTGCCACCAGCAGACAACAGGGGCTCAAGGGTACGGACGAGCAGTACTTC. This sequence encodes CATSRQQGLKGTDEQYF.